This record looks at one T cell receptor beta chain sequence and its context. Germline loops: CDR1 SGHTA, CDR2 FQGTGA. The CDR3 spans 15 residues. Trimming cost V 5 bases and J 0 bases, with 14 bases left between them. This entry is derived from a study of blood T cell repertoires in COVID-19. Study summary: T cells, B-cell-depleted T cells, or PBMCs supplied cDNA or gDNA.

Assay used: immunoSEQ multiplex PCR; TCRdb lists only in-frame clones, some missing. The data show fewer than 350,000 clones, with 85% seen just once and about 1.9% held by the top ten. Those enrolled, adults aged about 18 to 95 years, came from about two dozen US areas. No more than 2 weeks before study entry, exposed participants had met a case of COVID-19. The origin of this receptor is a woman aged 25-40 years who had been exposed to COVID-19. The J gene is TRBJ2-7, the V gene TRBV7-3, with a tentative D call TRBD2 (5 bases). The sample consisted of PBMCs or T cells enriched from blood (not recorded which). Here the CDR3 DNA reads TGTGCCAGCAGCCCTTCCAGCGGAATCTCCTACGAGCAGTACTTC. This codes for CASSPSSGISYEQYF.